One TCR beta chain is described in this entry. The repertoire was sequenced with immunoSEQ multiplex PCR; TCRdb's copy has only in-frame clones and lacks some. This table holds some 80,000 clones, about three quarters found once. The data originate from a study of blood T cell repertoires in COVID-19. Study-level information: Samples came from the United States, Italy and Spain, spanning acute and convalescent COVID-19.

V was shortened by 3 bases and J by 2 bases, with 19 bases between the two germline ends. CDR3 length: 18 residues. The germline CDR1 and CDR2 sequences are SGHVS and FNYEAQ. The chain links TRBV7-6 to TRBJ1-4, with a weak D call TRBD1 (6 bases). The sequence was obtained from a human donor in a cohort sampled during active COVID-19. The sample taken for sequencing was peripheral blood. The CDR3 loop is CASSFLTGKTATNEKLFF. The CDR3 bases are TGTGCCAGCAGCTTCCTTACAGGGAAGACCGCCACTAATGAAAAACTGTTTTTT.